A selection of T cell receptor beta chains follows, all from one sample in a study of blood T cell repertoires in COVID-19. Using immunoSEQ multiplex PCR, the repertoire was profiled, and TCRdb retains in-frame clones only, with some absent. This sample has 200,000 to 250,000 clones; roughly 82% occur once, and the top ten carry 4.9%. Material: peripheral blood. The receptors stem from a woman older than 75 with active or convalescent COVID-19. Both conserved end residues are part of each CDR3. D genes are given only for firm matches.

V gene,D gene,J gene,CDR3 protein
TRBV29-1,TRBD2,TRBJ2-1,CSVQGSGGYNEQFF
TRBV5-1,TRBD1,TRBJ1-2,CASSSEPGQGSYGYTF
TRBV28,NA,TRBJ2-7,CASSLLVSPKTLYEQYF
TRBV3-1/TRBV3-2,TRBD2,TRBJ2-1,CASSGRLAGGWSNEQFF
TRBV2,TRBD2,TRBJ2-1,CASSPLRESEQFF
TRBV1,NA,TRBJ1-2,CTSSQKGGRGYYGYTF
TRBV20-1,TRBD2,TRBJ2-1,CSASGGLAGVPPNEQFF
TRBV6-6,TRBD2,TRBJ2-3,CASSRTSGVILTSDTQYF
TRBV7-9,NA,TRBJ2-5,CASSFMGVEETQYF
TRBV6-5,TRBD1,TRBJ2-7,CASNRDRDYEQYF
TRBV18,NA,TRBJ1-1,CASSRRTVNTEAFF
TRBV29-1,NA,TRBJ2-7,CSAGAGPYEQYF
TRBV5-6,NA,TRBJ2-2,CASSLRVGTGELFF
TRBV30,NA,TRBJ2-7,CAWRQGRGYEQYF
TRBV2,NA,TRBJ1-1,CASSAGINTEAFF
TRBV28,TRBD2,TRBJ2-7,CASSSQGEGLVYEQYF
TRBV5-4,TRBD1,TRBJ1-4,CASSPDRINEKLFF
TRBV11-2,NA,TRBJ1-1,CASSLNREGAFF
TRBV7-8,NA,TRBJ1-4,CASSRTGSNEKLFF
TRBV27,NA,TRBJ2-7,CASSLRAGFSYEQYF
TRBV7-2,TRBD2,TRBJ2-1,CASSFSGGTYNEQFF
TRBV27,TRBD1,TRBJ1-1,CASRRQGYRDTEAFF
TRBV19,NA,TRBJ1-4,CASSPYRTATNEKLFF
TRBV6-1,NA,TRBJ2-1,CASSDLGQTNEQFF
TRBV28,NA,TRBJ1-4,CASLGAGDEKLFF
TRBV12-5,TRBD2,TRBJ2-4,CASGLNPGGSTKNIQYF
TRBV6-5,NA,TRBJ2-1,CASSHRGRMEQFF
TRBV5-4,TRBD1,TRBJ1-1,CASSLVGQENTEAFF
TRBV10-3,NA,TRBJ1-2,CAISESVKGGNYGYTF
TRBV3-1/TRBV3-2,NA,TRBJ2-7,CASSSAYEQYF
TRBV2,NA,TRBJ2-7,CASSERFLSSYEQYF
TRBV5-5,TRBD1,TRBJ1-1,CASSLDGQGNTEAFF
TRBV5-1,TRBD1,TRBJ1-2,CASSPTGEEGYTF
TRBV5-1,TRBD2,TRBJ2-7,CASSLATSGSKSYEQYF
TRBV29-1,TRBD2,TRBJ2-1,CSVENDFAGDNEQFF
TRBV5-1,NA,TRBJ2-2,CASSFPSAGELFF
TRBV5-1,NA,TRBJ2-1,CASSLGGPYEQFF
TRBV5-1,TRBD1,TRBJ2-3,CASSPRGQTDTQYF
TRBV12-3/TRBV12-4,NA,TRBJ2-1,CASRKPPREQFF
TRBV6-5,TRBD1,TRBJ1-1,CASSYGTGGINTEAFF
TRBV20-1,NA,TRBJ2-5,CSAAGQETQYF
TRBV15,TRBD1,TRBJ2-7,CATSRGADRVHEQYF
TRBV28,TRBD2,TRBJ2-1,CASSLRAGDKFF
TRBV10-3,NA,TRBJ1-1,CAISERGNTEAFF
TRBV3-1/TRBV3-2,TRBD2,TRBJ2-7,CASSQGLASGRAYEQYF
TRBV28,NA,TRBJ2-6,CASSVRYSGANVLTF
TRBV6-5,NA,TRBJ2-7,CASRRGTYYEQYF
TRBV2,NA,TRBJ1-1,CASSDWGNTEAFF
TRBV20-1,NA,TRBJ1-5,CSASKVAGDQPQHF
TRBV11-2,NA,TRBJ1-1,CASSAITPGYTEAFF
TRBV6-5,TRBD1,TRBJ2-7,CASRRDRGSYEQYF
TRBV28,NA,TRBJ2-3,CASTAQGIRTDTQYF
TRBV7-7,NA,TRBJ1-4,CASSPGGPANEKLFF
TRBV19,NA,TRBJ2-5,CASSGQIQETQYF
TRBV2,NA,TRBJ1-3,CASSESGGNTIYF
TRBV7-4,NA,TRBJ1-4,CASSSFARRDRGEKLFF
TRBV30,TRBD1,TRBJ2-1,CAWNRDRRYNEQFF
TRBV5-4,NA,TRBJ1-2,CASSIGSGGQGNYGYTF
TRBV7-6,TRBD1,TRBJ2-1,CASSGRDRDYSYNEQFF